Each of the 30 T cell receptor beta chains below was sequenced from the same sample in a study of response to subunit inactivated influenza vaccine. TCRdb redid the calling of the RT-PCR reads with MiXCR, one entry per CDR3 protein. The table shows more than 450,000 distinct CDR3 sequences, with 12% occurring only once. Source: PBMCs from blood, taken on the day of vaccination. The receptors come from a man aged 50 or older who received an inactivated influenza vaccine.

The J gene is TRBJ2-3, the V gene TRBV6-1; D gene unclear. Germline CDR1 MNHNS, CDR2 SASEGT. The CDR3 loop spans 15 amino acids. The ends were cut back, 2 bases at V and 2 bases at J, with 11 bases in the middle. CDR3: CASSEMAGTTDTQYF. In DNA, the CDR3 is TGTGCCAGCAGTGAAATGGCAGGCACCACAGATACGCAGTATTTT.

V and J are TRBV9 and TRBJ2-7, with TRBD2 as a possible D gene (6 bases). The CDR3 is made up of 15 amino acids. Per germline, CDR1 SGDLS and CDR2 YYNGEE. The V end was cut by 2 bases, the J end by 5 bases, with 17 bases between. This CDR3 reads CASSVGGRQRDEQYF. The CDR3 DNA reads TGTGCCAGCAGCGTCGGGGGTCGGCAAAGGGACGAGCAGTACTTC.

This chain links TRBV4-1 with TRBJ1-5; 7 bases match TRBD1. The CDR3 totals 15 residues. CDR1 and CDR2 from the germline V gene are MGHRA and YSYEKL. J was trimmed by 6 bases and V by 4 bases; bases with no gene match: 9. CDR3: CASSRDREVAQPQHF. Here the CDR3 DNA reads TGCGCCAGCAGCCGAGACAGGGAAGTGGCTCAGCCCCAGCATTTT.

This clonotype was observed a few times. The V and J genes are TRBV20-1 and TRBJ2-7, with D possibly called TRBD1 or TRBD2 (6 bases each). Germline CDR1 is DFQATT and CDR2 is SNEGSKA (reference sequence). V was pared by 3 bases and J by 2 bases, with 14 bases between. There are 14 residues in the CDR3. CDR3 loop: CSASGRDIPYEQYF. CDR3 sequence (DNA): TGCAGTGCTAGTGGGCGGGACATACCCTACGAGCAGTACTTC.

This clonotype was observed many times. The gene calls are TRBV9 and TRBJ2-7; D gene ambiguous. The length of the CDR3 is 15 residues. Germline CDR1 is SGDLS and CDR2 is YYNGEE. V was pared by 0 bases and J by 5 bases, with 15 bases between. The CDR3: CASSVGVLPVDEQYF. DNA of the CDR3: TGTGCCAGCAGCGTAGGAGTACTGCCCGTCGACGAGCAGTACTTC.

A few counts support this clonotype. The rearrangement joins TRBV29-1 to TRBJ1-1; TRBD1 aligns across 10 bases. Germline loops: CDR1 SQVTM, CDR2 ANQGSEA. V lost 5 bases, J lost 6 bases, and 9 bases stayed unmatched. CDR3 length equals 14 residues. This CDR3 reads CSVSPTGGASEAFF. The CDR3 coding sequence is TGCAGCGTTTCTCCGACAGGGGGCGCATCTGAAGCTTTCTTT. Combining the CDR3 with reference TRBV29-1 and TRBJ1-1 gives the whole variable domain SAVISQKPSRDICQRGTSLTIQCQVDSQVTMMFWYRQQPGQSLTLIATANQGSEATYESGFVIDKFPISRPNLTFSTLTVSNMSPEDSSIYLCSVSPTGGASEAFFGQGTRLTVV.

This clonotype was found many times. The CDR3 sequence: CASSTDVSEQYF. CDR3 coding DNA: TGTGCCAGCAGCACCGACGTCAGCGAGCAGTACTTC. The chain couples TRBV9 to TRBJ2-7; D not resolved. The CDR3 runs to 12 residues. Trimming shortened V by 4 bases and J by 6 bases, and 11 bases separated the two germline ends. CDR1 is SGDLS and CDR2 is YYNGEE in the germline V gene.

V is TRBV9 and J is TRBJ1-1; 8 nucleotides align to TRBD1. The J segment lost 1 base and the V segment lost 0 bases, leaving 8 bases of the junction unmatched. Germline V CDR1 and CDR2: SGDLS, YYNGEE. The CDR3 has 17 amino acids. The CDR3 loop reads CASSVGLRTGPNTEAFF. CDR3 DNA sequence: TGTGCCAGCAGCGTAGGTTTGAGGACAGGGCCGAACACTGAAGCTTTCTTT.

The chain joins TRBV12-3 or TRBV12-4 to TRBJ2-2; 11 bases agree with TRBD2. The CDR3 length is 18 residues. V shed 5 bases and J 0 bases; nucleotides not matched to a gene: 8. This chain's CDR3 is CASSPDGLAGANTGELFF. The DNA of the CDR3 is TGTGCCAGCAGTCCCGACGGACTAGCGGGCGCGAACACCGGGGAGCTGTTTTTT.

The chain has TRBV29-1 and TRBJ1-2, with 8 nucleotides matching TRBD1. Losses at the gene ends were 4 bases for V and 8 bases for J; bases not matched to a gene: 21. From germline, CDR1 is SQVTM and CDR2 ANQGSEA. This CDR3 has 17 residues. The CDR3 nucleotides are TGCAGCGTTGCTCGAGTCGGGACAGGAGGACTCGGTTTCGGCTACACCTTC. It yields the protein CSVARVGTGGLGFGYTF.

This rearrangement joins TRBV7-2 to TRBJ2-3; D is possibly TRBD1 (5 bases). Germline CDR1 and CDR2: SGHTA and FQGNSA. The V and J ends lost 3 bases and 0 bases respectively, with 16 bases between them. This CDR3 region has 17 residues. In nucleotides, the CDR3 is TGTGCCAGCAGCTTCCAAGCAGGACACCCTAGCACAGATACGCAGTATTTT. Its protein is CASSFQAGHPSTDTQYF.

In its sample, this clonotype was seen a few times. The CDR3 reads CASSPGDRGRIGYNEQFF. CDR3 nucleotide sequence: TGTGCCAGCAGCCCGGGGGACAGGGGGCGAATTGGATACAATGAGCAGTTCTTC. The chain has TRBV9 and TRBJ2-1; TRBD1 matches 12 bases. The J segment lost 4 bases and the V segment lost 4 bases, leaving 12 bases of the junction unmatched. Germline V gene lookup returns CDR1 SGDLS and CDR2 YYNGEE. The CDR3 is made up of 18 amino acids.

This clonotype was counted many times. The J gene is TRBJ2-1, the V gene TRBV12-3 or TRBV12-4; the D gene is possibly TRBD1 (6 bases). The length of the CDR3 is 14 residues. V lost 7 bases to trimming and J lost 5 bases, with 15 bases between them. The CDR3 spells CASTPTGTDNEQFF. The CDR3 nucleotides are TGTGCCAGCACCCCGACAGGTACTGACAATGAGCAGTTCTTC.

The chain links TRBV5-1 to TRBJ2-3; D might be TRBD1 (6 bases). V lost 2 bases and J 4 bases, leaving 17 bases between the germline ends. The CDR3 has 16 amino acids. Germline lookup yields CDR1 SGHRS and CDR2 YFSETQ. This CDR3 reads CASSLWGSGVADTQYF. The CDR3 bases are TGCGCCAGCAGCTTATGGGGGTCAGGGGTTGCAGATACGCAGTATTTT.

The V gene is TRBV28, the J gene TRBJ2-2; possible D gene TRBD1, 6 bases. This CDR3 has 15 amino acids. Trimming removed 7 bases from V and 1 base from J, with 13 bases in between. The germline V gene has CDR1 MDHEN and CDR2 SYDVKM. CDR3 nucleotide sequence: TGTGCCAGCACCGTTGGGGGCGGGAACACCGGGGAGCTGTTTTTT. Protein sequence: CASTVGGGNTGELFF. Based on the CDR3 plus reference TRBV28 and TRBJ2-2, the full variable domain is DVKVTQSSRYLVKRTGEKVFLECVQDMDHENMFWYRQDPGLGLRLIYFSYDVKMKEKGDIPEGYSVSREKKERFSLILESASTNQTSMYLCASTVGGGNTGELFFGEGSRLTVL.

V gene TRBV4-1 combines with J gene TRBJ2-1; 9 bases are shared with TRBD1. The germline V gene encodes CDR1 MGHRA and CDR2 YSYEKL. Trimming took 3 bases from V and 0 from J; bases not matched to a gene: 9. The CDR3 covers 18 residues. The DNA of the CDR3 is TGCGCCAGCAGCCAGACGGACAGGGGAGTGGGCTCCTACAATGAGCAGTTCTTC. It specifies CASSQTDRGVGSYNEQFF.

This clonotype has ten or more counts. The chain has TRBV5-1 and TRBJ2-7, with 11 bases lining up with TRBD2. Germline CDR1 reads SGHRS; CDR2 reads YFSETQ. The J segment lost 2 bases and the V segment lost 1 base, leaving 11 bases of the junction unmatched. The CDR3 spans 18 residues. CDR3 amino acids: CASSLTSGTSGITYEQYF. For the CDR3, the DNA is TGCGCCAGCAGCTTGACCTCCGGGACTAGCGGTATTACCTACGAGCAGTACTTC.

This clonotype was seen ten or more times. The V call is TRBV20-1, the J call TRBJ1-5; weak D call: TRBD1 (6 bases). The CDR3 length is 13 residues. The ends were cut back, 6 bases at V and 1 base at J, with 10 bases in the middle. Germline V gene lookup returns CDR1 DFQATT and CDR2 SNEGSKA (reference sequence). The CDR3 loop is CSARDNSNQPQHF. Written as DNA, the CDR3 is TGCAGTGCCCGGGACAACAGCAATCAGCCCCAGCATTTT.

The gene calls are TRBV15 and TRBJ2-3; D may correspond to TRBD1 or TRBD2 (5 bases each). There are 17 residues in the CDR3. Germline CDR1 and CDR2: LNHNV and YYDKDF (reference sequence). V gave up 0 bases and J gave up 4 bases, with 17 bases separating them. The CDR3 reads CATSRDLGVAAADTQYF. The DNA for the CDR3 is TGTGCCACCAGCAGAGATCTGGGGGTGGCGGCGGCAGATACGCAGTATTTT.

The chain recombines TRBV30 with TRBJ2-2; D is tentatively TRBD1 or TRBD2 (5 bases each). CDR1 and CDR2 (germline): GTSNPN, SVGIG (reference sequence). This CDR3 spans 13 amino acids. CDR3 sequence reads: CAAGAPNTGELFF. Here the CDR3 DNA reads TGTGCTGCCGGGGCACCGAACACCGGGGAGCTGTTTTTT.

CDR3 nucleotides: TGTGCCAGCAGTGAAGGGCCAAGGCAATGGCCCTACAATGAGCAGTTCTTC. Translation: CASSEGPRQWPYNEQFF. V is TRBV25-1 and J is TRBJ2-1, with D uncertain. V was pared by 2 bases and J by 2 bases, with 16 bases between. The CDR3 runs to 17 residues. The germline gives CDR1 MGHDK, CDR2 SYGVNS. Full variable domain (outside the CDR3, taken from reference TRBV25-1 and TRBJ2-1): EADIYQTPRYLVIGTGKKITLECSQTMGHDKMYWYQQDPGMELHLIHYSYGVNSTEKGDLSSESTVSRIRTEHFPLTLESARPSHTSQYLCASSEGPRQWPYNEQFFGPGTRLTVL.

J is TRBJ2-5 and V is TRBV29-1; 7 bases line up with TRBD2. V lost 3 bases, J lost 5 bases, and 6 bases stayed unmatched. The CDR3 runs 13 residues. The germline V gene encodes CDR1 SQVTM and CDR2 ANQGSEA. The DNA of the CDR3 is TGCAGCGTTGAGAAGGGGAGGGGTGAGACCCAGTACTTC. It translates to CSVEKGRGETQYF.

V is TRBV3-1 and J is TRBJ2-7, with 7 bases aligning to TRBD2. V was clipped by 7 bases and J by 5 bases; unmatched bases: 11. Germline V gene lookup returns CDR1 LGHDT and CDR2 YNNKEL (reference sequence). The CDR3 sequence is 14 residues long. As DNA, the CDR3 is TGTGCCAGCACTATTGCGGGAGTGGGAAACGAGCAGTACTTC. Residues: CASTIAGVGNEQYF.

A few counts support this clonotype. V gene TRBV29-1 combines with J gene TRBJ1-5; 7 positions agree with TRBD1. The trim removed 6 bases at V and 4 bases at J, leaving 3 bases unmatched. CDR3 length: 12 amino acids. Per the germline V gene, CDR1 is SQVTM and CDR2 is ANQGSEA. CDR3 loop: CSVGTENQPQHF. DNA of the CDR3: TGCAGCGTCGGGACAGAAAATCAGCCCCAGCATTTT.

This clonotype has at least ten counts. This chain joins TRBV20-1 and TRBJ1-2, with D unclear. The CDR3 covers 11 residues. Trimming left V 1 base short and J 6 bases short, with 6 bases between. CDR1 and CDR2 from the germline V gene are DFQATT and SNEGSKA (reference sequence). The CDR3 nucleotides read TGCAGTGCTAGAGGTCTTGATGGCTACACCTTC. Translated: CSARGLDGYTF.

The table lists this clonotype with a few counts. V usage is TRBV9 and J usage is TRBJ2-5, with D unresolved. The CDR3 extends over 13 amino acids. Trimming stripped 0 bases from V and 2 bases from J, with 5 bases between. Germline CDR1 is SGDLS and CDR2 is YYNGEE. CDR3 sequence (DNA): TGTGCCAGCAGCGTAGATCCTCAAGAGACCCAGTACTTC. Translating it yields CASSVDPQETQYF.

Here the CDR3 DNA reads TGCAGTGCTAGAGATATGGGACAGGGAAGCGAGCAGTACTTC. It translates to CSARDMGQGSEQYF. The chain joins TRBV20-1 to TRBJ2-7; 9 bases are shared with TRBD1. V lost 0 bases, J lost 6 bases, and 6 bases stayed unmatched. The germline V gene has CDR1 DFQATT and CDR2 SNEGSKA (reference sequence). The CDR3 is made up of 14 amino acids.

This clonotype occurred a few times. The chain has TRBV5-6 and TRBJ2-1; 10 bases fit TRBD2. This CDR3 has 15 amino acids. Germline V lookup: CDR1 SGHDT, CDR2 YYEEEE. J gave up 14 bases and V 4 bases, and 15 bases lay outside the gene matches. CDR3 loop: CASSLPLAGVRQEFF. The DNA of the CDR3 is TGTGCCAGCAGCCTGCCGCTAGCGGGAGTCCGTCAGGAGTTCTTC.

The chain couples TRBV7-9 to TRBJ2-3, with TRBD2 matching over 7 bases. V shed 5 bases and J 11 bases; nucleotides not matched to a gene: 4. The CDR3 totals 11 residues. Germline values: CDR1 SEHNR, CDR2 FQNEAQ (reference sequence). The CDR3 DNA reads TGTGCCAGCAGCACTGGGGGGGGGCAGTATTTT. Translated: CASSTGGGQYF.

This clonotype was seen a few times. The V and J genes are TRBV6-2 or TRBV6-3 and TRBJ2-7, with 10 bases identical to TRBD1. The CDR3 is 14 residues long. Germline CDR1 is MNHEY and CDR2 is SVGEGT. V dropped 1 base and J dropped 3; count of bases not matched to a gene: 0. CDR3 sequence reads: CASSYWTGGYEQYF. The CDR3 DNA is TGTGCCAGCAGTTACTGGACAGGGGGCTACGAGCAGTACTTC.